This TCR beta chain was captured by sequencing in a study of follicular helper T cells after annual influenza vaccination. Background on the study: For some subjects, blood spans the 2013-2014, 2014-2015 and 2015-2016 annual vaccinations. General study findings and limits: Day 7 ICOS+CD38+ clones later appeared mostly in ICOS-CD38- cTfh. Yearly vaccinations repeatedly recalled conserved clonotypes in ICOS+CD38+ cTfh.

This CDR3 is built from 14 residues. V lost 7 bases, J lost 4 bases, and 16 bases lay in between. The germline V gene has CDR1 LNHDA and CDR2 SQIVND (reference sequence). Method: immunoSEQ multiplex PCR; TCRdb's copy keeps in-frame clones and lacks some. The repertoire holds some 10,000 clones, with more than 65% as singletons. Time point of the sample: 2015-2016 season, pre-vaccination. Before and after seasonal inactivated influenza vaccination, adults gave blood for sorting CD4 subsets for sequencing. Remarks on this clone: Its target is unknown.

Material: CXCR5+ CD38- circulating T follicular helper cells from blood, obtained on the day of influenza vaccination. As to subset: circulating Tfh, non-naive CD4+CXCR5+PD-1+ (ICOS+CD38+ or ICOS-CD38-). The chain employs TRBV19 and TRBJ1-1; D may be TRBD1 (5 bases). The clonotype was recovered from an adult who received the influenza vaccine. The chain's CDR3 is CASKGVDSVTEAFF. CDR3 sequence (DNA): TGTGCCAGTAAAGGTGTAGACAGCGTCACTGAAGCTTTCTTT.